This T cell receptor beta chain was profiled in a study of T cell changes during pregnancy in multiple sclerosis. Trimming removed 2 bases from V and 0 bases from J; junction bases left unmatched: 15. The length of the CDR3 is 20 residues. Germline values: CDR1 SGDLS, CDR2 YYNGEE. The repertoire was sequenced with immunoSEQ multiplex PCR; TCRdb's copy has only in-frame clones and lacks some. Here the sample spans about 100,000 clones, approximately 92% being singletons. The sample here was peripheral blood, taken in the second trimester of pregnancy. The source is a female donor with multiple sclerosis, enrolled in a pregnancy study. The chain links TRBV9 to TRBJ2-3; 10 positions match TRBD2. The CDR3 spells CASSVQILAGAPASTDTQYF. The DNA of the CDR3 is TGTGCCAGCAGCGTCCAAATCCTAGCGGGAGCTCCTGCTAGCACAGATACGCAGTATTTT.